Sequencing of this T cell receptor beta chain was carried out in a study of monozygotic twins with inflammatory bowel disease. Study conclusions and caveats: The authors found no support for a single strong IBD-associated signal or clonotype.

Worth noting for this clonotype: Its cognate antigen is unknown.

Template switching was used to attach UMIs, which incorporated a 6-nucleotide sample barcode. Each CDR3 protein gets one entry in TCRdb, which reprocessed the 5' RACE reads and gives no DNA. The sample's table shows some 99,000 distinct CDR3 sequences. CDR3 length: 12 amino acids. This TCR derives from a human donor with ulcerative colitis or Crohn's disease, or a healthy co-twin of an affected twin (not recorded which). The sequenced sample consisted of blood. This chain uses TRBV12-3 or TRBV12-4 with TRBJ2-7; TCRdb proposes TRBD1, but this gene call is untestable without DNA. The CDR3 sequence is CASGTGVSEQYF.